This TCR beta chain was found in a study of cytomegalovirus exposure and HLA in healthy donors. Use of 60 Vbeta and 13 Jbeta primers characterized the PCR. Method: immunoSEQ multiplex PCR; TCRdb's copy keeps in-frame clones and lacks some. Altogether under 200,000 clones are present, roughly 71% being singletons, with the ten largest covering approximately 1.6%. CDR3 length equals 15 residues. Germline-derived CDR1 and CDR2 are MNHEY and SVGAGI. Trimming removed 2 bases from V and 0 bases from J; junction bases left unmatched: 0. The sample was PBMCs. The chain combines TRBV6-5 with TRBJ2-7, with 11 bases identical to TRBD1. This sequence originates from a girl aged 10-17 years in good health and CMV-seronegative. The CDR3 loop reads CASSYGQGASYEQYF. DNA of the CDR3: TGTGCCAGCAGTTACGGACAGGGGGCCTCCTACGAGCAGTACTTC.